This T cell receptor beta chain was identified during a study of blood T cell repertoires in COVID-19. The repertoire was sequenced with immunoSEQ multiplex PCR; TCRdb's copy has only in-frame clones and lacks some. Here the sample spans some 250,000 clones, 80% to 90% being singletons. Trimming stripped 4 bases from V and 4 bases from J, with 21 bases between. Germline assignment: CDR1 SGHKS and CDR2 YYEKEE (reference sequence). The CDR3 is made up of 18 amino acids. What was sequenced was PBMCs or T cells enriched from blood (not recorded which). This chain links TRBV5-5 with TRBJ1-6, with a tentative D call TRBD1 (6 bases). The source of this sequence is a woman between 45 and 65 years old who had recovered from COVID-19. The CDR3 sequence is CASSHLRFDRRYNSPLHF. The DNA of the CDR3 is TGTGCCAGCAGCCACCTGCGATTCGACAGGCGGTATAATTCACCCCTCCACTTT.